This record looks at one T cell receptor (beta chain) sequence and its context. Antigen: not known. Produced via immunoSEQ multiplex PCR; TCRdb's table is partial and in-frame only. The repertoire consists of around 11,000 clones, with just under 75% occurring once and the leading ten covering approximately 24%. Antigen-specific CD4+ T cell clonotypes were called by their expansion after viral peptide-pool culture in ViraFEST. Isolation of CD4+ T cells took place after 10 days of culture. Vaccine recipients lacked prior SARS-CoV-2 infection and had negative nucleocapsid antibodies. For each well, over 1.5 million PBMC were cultured with 9 to 10 IU/ml IL-2 and roughly 10 ug/ml peptides. Fresh IL-2-containing medium replaced half the medium on days 3 and 7. Germline V lookup: CDR1 SGHTA, CDR2 FQGTGA. This CDR3 comprises 14 residues. V dropped 1 base and J dropped 7; count of bases not matched to a gene: 3.

This sample was taken from a study of vaccination effects on CD4 cells after COVID-19. Study results and caveats: Pronounced clonal contraction occurred in clones induced by infection and by vaccine late after vaccination.

The source was CD4+ T cells from PBMCs cultured with HCoV-229E spike peptides, collected before COVID-19 vaccination. V is TRBV7-3 and J is TRBJ2-2, with 7 positions matching TRBD1. This sequence was found in a human donor who received a COVID-19 vaccine. CDR3 protein: CASSLNRGDGELFF. CDR3 coding DNA: TGTGCCAGCAGCTTAAACAGGGGTGACGGGGAGCTGTTTTTT.